This TCR beta chain appears in the sequencing data of a study of metastatic and nonmetastatic thyroid tumors. The overall study: A comparison of repertoires was made across blood and tumor or nodule tissue from malignant and benign thyroid patients. Findings and caveats of the study: Patients with malignant thyroid tumors reportedly had significantly higher TCR beta diversity than those with benign nodules, in blood and tumor.

Not a single patient had been given any form of treatment at any point before undergoing thyroid surgery. Authors' analysis steps: The distant-metastasis classifier for papillary thyroid cancer was built from CDR3 differences across clinicopathological groups. TCRdb redid the clone calls on the PCR reads using MiXCR. These V and J calls originate from TCRdb's pipeline instead of the authors' own analysis. Among about 20,000 clones listed, roughly a third were seen once. This CDR3 region has 15 residues. After removal of 4 bases from V and 8 bases from J, the junction contained 10 bases not matched to a gene. Germline V gene sequence: CDR1 KGHDR, CDR2 SFDVKD. In its sample, this clone is medium-sized. Its antigen is undetermined.

The rearrangement links TRBV24-1 to TRBJ1-2; TRBD1 aligns across 9 bases. Sample: blood. The clonotype comes from a female donor with papillary thyroid cancer or a benign thyroid nodule (not recorded which). Some clones in this sample may be carry-over from other donors' samples. The CDR3 coding sequence is TGTGCCACCAGTGACCCCCGGACAGGGGCTGTGGGCTACACCTTC. It codes for CATSDPRTGAVGYTF.